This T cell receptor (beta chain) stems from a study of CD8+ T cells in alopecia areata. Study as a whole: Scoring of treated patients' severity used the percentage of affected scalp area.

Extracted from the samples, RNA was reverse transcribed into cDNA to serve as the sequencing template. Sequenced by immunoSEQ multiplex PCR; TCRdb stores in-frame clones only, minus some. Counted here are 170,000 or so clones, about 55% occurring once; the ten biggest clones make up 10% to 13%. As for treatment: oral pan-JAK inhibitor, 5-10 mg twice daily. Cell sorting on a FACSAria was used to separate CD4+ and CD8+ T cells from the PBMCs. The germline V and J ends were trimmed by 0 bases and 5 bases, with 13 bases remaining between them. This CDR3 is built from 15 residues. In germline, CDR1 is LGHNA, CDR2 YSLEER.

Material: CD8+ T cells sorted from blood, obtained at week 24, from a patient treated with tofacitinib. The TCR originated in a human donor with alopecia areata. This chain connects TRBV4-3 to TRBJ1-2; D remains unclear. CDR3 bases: TGCGCCAGCAGCCAAGACCCAAGTACTGGTTATGGCTACACCTTC. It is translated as CASSQDPSTGYGYTF.